This TCR beta chain derives from a study of immune evolution from preneoplasia to lung adenocarcinoma. Each case's diagnosis was confirmed by two pathologists on H&E. Generated by immunoSEQ multiplex PCR, the TCRdb table keeps only in-frame clones and is missing some. The sample carries roughly 4,500 clones, about nine tenths recorded once. The CDR3 loop spans 15 amino acids. Trimming removed 4 bases from V and 4 bases from J; junction bases left unmatched: 6. Germline lookup yields CDR1 MGHRA and CDR2 YSYEKL. The chain carries TRBV4-1 and TRBJ2-2; 7 positions match TRBD2. Sequenced material: FFPE lung adenocarcinoma in situ tissue. This receptor was obtained from a person aged 60 to 80 with lung adenocarcinoma. CDR3 loop: CASSPLERGTGELFF. The CDR3 DNA sequence: TGCGCCAGCAGCCCGCTTGAGCGGGGCACCGGGGAGCTGTTTTTT.